What follows describes a single T cell receptor (beta chain). This sample stems from a study of blood T cell repertoires in COVID-19. Study-wide context: The analysed material was cDNA or gDNA that came from T cells, B-cell-depleted T cells, or PBMCs.

In germline, CDR1 is SGHRS, CDR2 YFSETQ. The V segment lost 0 bases and the J segment 4 bases; nucleotides outside the gene matches: 1. CDR3 size: 15 residues. The method was immunoSEQ multiplex PCR; TCRdb's version includes in-frame clones alone and lacks a portion of them. The sample includes some 62,000 clones, 86% seen only once; the top ten take approximately 1.2%. Sequencing was carried out using peripheral blood. This chain links TRBV5-1 with TRBJ1-5; 10 nucleotides align to TRBD1. The clonotype originates from a woman older than 75 with acute or convalescent COVID-19. CDR3 DNA sequence: TGCGCCAGCAGCTTGGGGGACAGGGGAAATCAGCCCCAGCATTTT. It yields the protein CASSLGDRGNQPQHF.